This TCR beta chain was found in a study of technical replicates of blood from several donors. The data were produced by immunoSEQ multiplex PCR, yet TCRdb's version contains in-frame clones alone and is incomplete. The table shows some 71,000 clones, with approximately 97% occurring only once. The V and J ends lost 4 bases and 13 bases, in that order; junction bases with no gene match: 4. The CDR3 contains 11 residues. The germline V gene encodes CDR1 MGHRA and CDR2 YSYEKL. Specimen: T cells isolated from PBMCs. The receptor was derived from a human donor in good health. V gene TRBV4-1 combines with J gene TRBJ2-1, with 7 bases identical to TRBD1. DNA for the CDR3: TGCGCCAGCAGCCGGGACAGTCAACAGTTCTTC. This translates into CASSRDSQQFF.